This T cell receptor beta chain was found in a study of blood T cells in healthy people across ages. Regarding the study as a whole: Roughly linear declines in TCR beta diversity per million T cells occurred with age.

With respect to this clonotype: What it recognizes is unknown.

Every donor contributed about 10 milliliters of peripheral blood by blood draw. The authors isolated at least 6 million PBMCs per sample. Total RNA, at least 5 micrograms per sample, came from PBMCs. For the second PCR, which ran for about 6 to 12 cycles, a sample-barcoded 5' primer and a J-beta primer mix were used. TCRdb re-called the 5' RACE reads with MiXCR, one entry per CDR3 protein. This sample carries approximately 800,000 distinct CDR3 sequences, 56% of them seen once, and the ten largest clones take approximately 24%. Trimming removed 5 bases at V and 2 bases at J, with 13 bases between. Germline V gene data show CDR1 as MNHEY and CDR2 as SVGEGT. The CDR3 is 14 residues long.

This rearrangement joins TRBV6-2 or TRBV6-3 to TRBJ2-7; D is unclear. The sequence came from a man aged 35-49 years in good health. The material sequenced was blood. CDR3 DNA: TGTGCCAGCAGTGATGCGCGCTCACCCTACGAGCAGTACTTC. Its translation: CASSDARSPYEQYF.